Sequencing of this TCR beta chain was carried out in a study of blood T cell repertoires in COVID-19. This table comes from immunoSEQ multiplex PCR, and its TCRdb copy is limited to in-frame clones, with some not included. The sample lists 150,000 to 200,000 clones, 92% occurring once. CDR3 size: 15 residues. The V gene lost 1 base and the J gene lost 2 bases, with 11 bases spanning the gap. CDR1 and CDR2 from the germline V gene are SNHLY and FYNNEI. This clonotype was obtained from a man aged 25 to 40 with COVID-19, enrolled during active disease. The chain has TRBV2 and TRBJ2-5; D may be TRBD2 (5 bases). The sequencing input was peripheral blood. The CDR3: CASSEGRRLQETQYF. CDR3 nucleotides: TGTGCCAGCAGTGAAGGGAGGCGGTTACAAGAGACCCAGTACTTC.